Following are 25 T cell receptor beta chains from one sample sequenced in a study of lymphopenia after photon versus proton radiotherapy. Clones were read by immunoSEQ multiplex PCR, and TCRdb kept only the in-frame ones, dropping some. The data hold tens of thousands of clones, with 85% to 90% observed a single time. This specimen consisted of peripheral blood, obtained from a patient treated with proton-based radiotherapy. The receptor source for this set is a man at least 80 years old with esophageal cancer.

V gene TRBV4-1 combines with J gene TRBJ2-5; D not certain. V lost 0 bases, J lost 1 base, and 6 bases lay in between. Germline V gene data show CDR1 as MGHRA and CDR2 as YSYEKL. This CDR3 comprises 14 residues. CDR3 DNA: TGCGCCAGCAGCCAAGAACGTTCCCAAGAGACCCAGTACTTC. Encoded protein: CASSQERSQETQYF.

The chain combines TRBV15 with TRBJ2-5; possible D gene TRBD2, 6 bases. The V gene's germline CDR1 is LNHNV and CDR2 YYDKDF (reference sequence). V was pared by 0 bases and J by 5 bases, with 13 bases between. The CDR3 covers 15 residues. The CDR3: CATSRELRGGETQYF. The DNA for the CDR3 is TGTGCCACCAGCAGAGAGCTGAGGGGAGGTGAGACCCAGTACTTC.

This rearrangement joins TRBV7-2 to TRBJ2-2; D remains unclear. Germline lookup yields CDR1 SGHTA and CDR2 FQGNSA. V lost 3 bases and J lost 0, with 2 bases in between. The CDR3 length is 13 residues. CDR3 residues: CASSFTNTGELFF. DNA for the CDR3: TGTGCCAGCAGCTTCACGAACACCGGGGAGCTGTTTTTT.

The chain is built from TRBV5-1 and TRBJ1-2; 7 bases line up with TRBD1. The length of the CDR3 is 13 residues. Trimming at V came to 3 bases and at J to 7 bases, leaving 6 bases not matched to a gene. From germline, CDR1 is SGHRS and CDR2 YFSETQ. The CDR3 spells CASSSTTGSGYTF. CDR3 nucleotide sequence: TGCGCCAGCAGCTCGACGACAGGGTCTGGCTACACCTTC.

The chain is built from TRBV7-2 and TRBJ2-1; D not certain. The CDR3 totals 14 residues. The V end lost 2 bases, the J end lost 4 bases, and 9 bases lay between the germline ends. CDR1 is SGHTA and CDR2 is FQGNSA in the germline V gene. CDR3 amino acids: CASSLIRQYNEQFF. The CDR3 bases are TGTGCCAGCAGCTTAATTCGGCAGTACAATGAGCAGTTCTTC.

V usage is TRBV7-2 and J usage is TRBJ2-3; TRBD2 is a possible D gene (6 bases). The germline gives CDR1 SGHTA, CDR2 FQGNSA. The CDR3 consists of 14 residues. Between the trimmed V and J ends, which lost 4 bases and 2 bases, there was a span of 10 bases. The CDR3 DNA sequence: TGTGCCAGCAGCTCGGGACTCGTCACAGATACGCAGTATTTT. Protein sequence: CASSSGLVTDTQYF.

This chain connects TRBV18 to TRBJ1-2; D is unclear. The CDR3 is made up of 13 amino acids. V dropped 3 bases and J dropped 5 bases, with 10 bases sitting between them. From germline, CDR1 is KGHSH and CDR2 LQKENI. The CDR3 is CASSPSTIYGYTF. CDR3 nucleotide sequence: TGTGCCAGCTCACCGTCGACTATTTATGGCTACACCTTC.

V usage is TRBV18 and J usage is TRBJ1-3, with D possibly being TRBD1 (6 bases). Per the germline V gene, CDR1 is KGHSH and CDR2 is LQKENI. CDR3 length: 17 residues. Trimming shortened V by 2 bases and J by 0 bases, and 14 bases separated the two germline ends. CDR3 in DNA: TGTGCCAGCTCACCAGGGCCAGGGGTGCTCTCTGGAAACACCATATATTTT. Its protein is CASSPGPGVLSGNTIYF. Supplemented by reference TRBV18 and TRBJ1-3, the full variable domain reads NAGVMQNPRHLVRRRGQEARLRCSPMKGHSHVYWYRQLPEEGLKFMVYLQKENIIDESGMPKERFSAEFPKEGPSILRIQQVVRGDSAAYFCASSPGPGVLSGNTIYFGEGSWLTVV.

The CDR3 is CASSEAPSYEQYF. The CDR3 DNA is TGTGCCAGCAGTGAAGCTCCTAGCTACGAGCAGTACTTC. V and J are TRBV2 and TRBJ2-7; D unclear. CDR3 size: 13 residues. The ends were cut back, 0 bases at V and 3 bases at J, with 6 bases in the middle. Germline V lookup: CDR1 SNHLY, CDR2 FYNNEI.

J is TRBJ2-3 and V is TRBV7-6; unclear D gene. This CDR3 has 16 residues. CDR1 SGHVS and CDR2 FNYEAQ come from the germline V gene. Trimming removed 0 bases at V and 0 bases at J, with 10 bases between. The CDR3 sequence is CASSLAWGISTDTQYF. CDR3 sequence (DNA): TGTGCCAGCAGCTTAGCGTGGGGAATTAGCACAGATACGCAGTATTTT. Full variable domain (missing parts from reference TRBV7-6 and TRBJ2-3): GAGVSQSPRYKVTKRGQDVALRCDPISGHVSLYWYRQALGQGPEFLTYFNYEAQQDKSGLPNDRFSAERPEGSISTLTIQRTEQRDSAMYRCASSLAWGISTDTQYFGPGTRLTVL.

The chain couples TRBV14 to TRBJ2-3; D gene uncertain. CDR1 is SGHDN, CDR2 FVKESK, per germline. V dropped 4 bases and J dropped 1 base, with 18 bases sitting between them. The CDR3 spans 17 residues. DNA for the CDR3: TGTGCCAGCAGCCCCAGAAGGGTGCTTGACGGCACAGATACGCAGTATTTT. Translation gives CASSPRRVLDGTDTQYF.

The genes are TRBV2 and TRBJ2-7, with 10 bases matching TRBD2. In germline, CDR1 is SNHLY, CDR2 FYNNEI. The V segment lost 6 bases and the J segment 1 base; nucleotides outside the gene matches: 3. There are 14 residues in the CDR3. The CDR3 is CASRRTSGSYEQYF. CDR3 nucleotide sequence: TGTGCCAGCAGGCGGACTAGCGGTTCCTACGAGCAGTACTTC.

The rearrangement links TRBV30 to TRBJ2-5; possibly TRBD1 or TRBD2 for D (6 bases each). The length of the CDR3 is 13 residues. Trimming cost V 2 bases and J 5 bases, with 12 bases left between them. CDR1 is GTSNPN, CDR2 SVGIG, per germline (reference sequence). The CDR3 sequence is CAWSRQGRETQYF. The CDR3 bases are TGTGCCTGGAGTAGGCAGGGGAGGGAGACCCAGTACTTC.

V usage is TRBV29-1 and J usage is TRBJ2-3; D is possibly TRBD1 or TRBD2 (6 bases each). The CDR3 spans 16 residues. V lost 1 base and J 2 bases, leaving 16 bases between the germline ends. Germline CDR1 and CDR2: SQVTM and ANQGSEA. In DNA, the CDR3 is TGCAGCGTTGAAGGGAGGGGACACATAAACACAGATACGCAGTATTTT. Protein: CSVEGRGHINTDTQYF.

The DNA of the CDR3 is TGTGCCAGCAGTGGTAGACTTATGGAGGGAGATACGCAGTATTTT. It yields the protein CASSGRLMEGDTQYF. J is TRBJ2-3 and V is TRBV6-1; D perhaps matches TRBD2 (6 bases). The germline CDR1 and CDR2 sequences are MNHNS and SASEGT. The ends were cut back, 4 bases at V and 5 bases at J, with 16 bases in the middle. CDR3 length: 15 residues.

The rearrangement uses TRBV11-3 and TRBJ1-5; D possibly corresponds to TRBD1 (5 bases). The germline CDR1 and CDR2 sequences are SGHNT and YENEEA. There are 12 residues in the CDR3. V gave up 6 bases and J gave up 9 bases, with 12 bases separating them. The CDR3 DNA reads TGTGCCAGCAGAGGAGGGGTGGGGCCCCAGCATTTT. Translating gives CASRGGVGPQHF.

The chain carries TRBV6-4 and TRBJ1-2, with D possibly matching TRBD1 (5 bases). CDR1 is MRHNA and CDR2 is SNTAGT in the germline V gene. The CDR3 covers 15 residues. V gave up 7 bases and J gave up 2 bases, with 17 bases separating them. CDR3 in amino acids: CASTPDEGMNYGYTF. The CDR3, as DNA: TGTGCCAGCACGCCTGACGAGGGGATGAACTATGGCTACACCTTC.

The J gene is TRBJ1-5, the V gene TRBV19, with TRBD1 identical over 7 bases. Trimming removed 3 bases from V and 4 bases from J; junction bases left unmatched: 6. Germline V gene sequence: CDR1 LNHDA, CDR2 SQIVND (reference sequence). The CDR3 is 15 residues long. The CDR3 nucleotides read TGTGCCAGTAGTATTCGGCGACAGGGAAATCAGCCCCAGCATTTT. Protein: CASSIRRQGNQPQHF.

J is TRBJ2-7 and V is TRBV2, with 7 bases fitting TRBD1. V lost 6 bases to trimming and J lost 2 bases; unmatched junction nucleotides: 10. The germline V gene encodes CDR1 SNHLY and CDR2 FYNNEI. The length of the CDR3 is 15 residues. The CDR3 sequence is CASSKDRDRTYEQYF. The CDR3 nucleotides read TGTGCCAGCAGCAAAGACAGGGACCGAACCTACGAGCAGTACTTC.

The V and J genes are TRBV5-6 and TRBJ2-5; TRBD2 matches 11 bases. Germline V CDR1 and CDR2: SGHDT, YYEEEE. V dropped 4 bases and J dropped 9; count of bases not matched to a gene: 20. The CDR3 is 18 residues long. CDR3 loop: CASSPRLWLAGGSTAQYF. The CDR3, as DNA: TGTGCCAGCAGCCCTCGACTCTGGCTAGCGGGGGGTTCGACGGCCCAGTACTTC.

This clone has only a few counts. The rearrangement joins TRBV5-1 to TRBJ2-7; D is possibly TRBD1 (6 bases). CDR1 is SGHRS and CDR2 is YFSETQ in the germline V gene. The length of the CDR3 is 14 residues. Trimming stripped 0 bases from V and 3 bases from J, with 10 bases between. CDR3 bases: TGCGCCAGCAGCTTGGCCCAACAGGGCTACGAGCAGTACTTC. Amino acid sequence: CASSLAQQGYEQYF.

In this sample, this clone turned up once. The chain recombines TRBV7-2 with TRBJ1-1; no reliable D call. Germline assignment: CDR1 SGHTA and CDR2 FQGNSA. The CDR3 totals 13 residues. The V end lost 1 base, the J end lost 10 bases, and 13 bases lay between the germline ends. The CDR3 nucleotides are TGTGCCAGCAGCTTAGTCGAGGGCTCGGCAGCTTTCTTT. This encodes CASSLVEGSAAFF.

The rearrangement uses TRBV7-9 and TRBJ2-2; 8 bases agree with TRBD2. From germline, CDR1 is SEHNR and CDR2 FQNEAQ (reference sequence). The CDR3 totals 15 residues. The junction had 11 bases not matched to a gene; V was cut back by 7 bases and J by 7 bases. The CDR3 DNA follows: TGTGCCAGCACCCTTTTTATGGGACTAGGCGGGGAGCTGTTTTTT. Translation gives CASTLFMGLGGELFF.

The CDR3 loop is CASSPGDLEPYF. The CDR3 region has the DNA TGTGCCAGCTCACCGGGTGATCTCGAACCGTACTTC. This rearrangement joins TRBV18 to TRBJ2-7, with D uncertain. Trimming removed 3 bases from V and 12 bases from J, with 15 bases in between. CDR1 and CDR2 (germline): KGHSH, LQKENI. This CDR3 region has 12 residues. Full variable domain (remainder filled in from reference TRBV18 and TRBJ2-7): NAGVMQNPRHLVRRRGQEARLRCSPMKGHSHVYWYRQLPEEGLKFMVYLQKENIIDESGMPKERFSAEFPKEGPSILRIQQVVRGDSAAYFCASSPGDLEPYFGPGTRLTVT.

The chain employs TRBV18 and TRBJ2-7; D possibly corresponds to TRBD2 (6 bases). Trimming shortened V by 3 bases and J by 5 bases, and 14 bases separated the two germline ends. Per the germline V gene, CDR1 is KGHSH and CDR2 is LQKENI. This CDR3 is 14 amino acids long. The CDR3 DNA follows: TGTGCCAGCTCACCCGAAGGGACTGACGACGAGCAGTACTTC. It encodes CASSPEGTDDEQYF. Looking up the rest from reference TRBV18 and TRBJ2-7 gives the full variable domain: NAGVMQNPRHLVRRRGQEARLRCSPMKGHSHVYWYRQLPEEGLKFMVYLQKENIIDESGMPKERFSAEFPKEGPSILRIQQVVRGDSAAYFCASSPEGTDDEQYFGPGTRLTVT.